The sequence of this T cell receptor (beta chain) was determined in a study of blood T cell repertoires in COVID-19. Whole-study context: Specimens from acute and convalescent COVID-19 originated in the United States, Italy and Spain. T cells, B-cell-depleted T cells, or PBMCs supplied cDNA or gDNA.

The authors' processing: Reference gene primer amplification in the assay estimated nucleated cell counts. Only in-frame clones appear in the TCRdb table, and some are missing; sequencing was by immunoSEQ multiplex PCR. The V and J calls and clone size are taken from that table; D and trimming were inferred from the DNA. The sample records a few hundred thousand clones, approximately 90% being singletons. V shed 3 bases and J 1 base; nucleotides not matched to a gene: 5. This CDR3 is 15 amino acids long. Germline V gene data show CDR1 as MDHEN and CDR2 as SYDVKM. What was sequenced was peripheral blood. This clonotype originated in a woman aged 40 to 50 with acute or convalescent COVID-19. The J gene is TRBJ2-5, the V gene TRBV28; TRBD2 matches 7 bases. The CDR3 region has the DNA TGTGCCAGCAGTTTTACTAGCGACCCCCAAGAGACCCAGTACTTC. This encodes CASSFTSDPQETQYF.